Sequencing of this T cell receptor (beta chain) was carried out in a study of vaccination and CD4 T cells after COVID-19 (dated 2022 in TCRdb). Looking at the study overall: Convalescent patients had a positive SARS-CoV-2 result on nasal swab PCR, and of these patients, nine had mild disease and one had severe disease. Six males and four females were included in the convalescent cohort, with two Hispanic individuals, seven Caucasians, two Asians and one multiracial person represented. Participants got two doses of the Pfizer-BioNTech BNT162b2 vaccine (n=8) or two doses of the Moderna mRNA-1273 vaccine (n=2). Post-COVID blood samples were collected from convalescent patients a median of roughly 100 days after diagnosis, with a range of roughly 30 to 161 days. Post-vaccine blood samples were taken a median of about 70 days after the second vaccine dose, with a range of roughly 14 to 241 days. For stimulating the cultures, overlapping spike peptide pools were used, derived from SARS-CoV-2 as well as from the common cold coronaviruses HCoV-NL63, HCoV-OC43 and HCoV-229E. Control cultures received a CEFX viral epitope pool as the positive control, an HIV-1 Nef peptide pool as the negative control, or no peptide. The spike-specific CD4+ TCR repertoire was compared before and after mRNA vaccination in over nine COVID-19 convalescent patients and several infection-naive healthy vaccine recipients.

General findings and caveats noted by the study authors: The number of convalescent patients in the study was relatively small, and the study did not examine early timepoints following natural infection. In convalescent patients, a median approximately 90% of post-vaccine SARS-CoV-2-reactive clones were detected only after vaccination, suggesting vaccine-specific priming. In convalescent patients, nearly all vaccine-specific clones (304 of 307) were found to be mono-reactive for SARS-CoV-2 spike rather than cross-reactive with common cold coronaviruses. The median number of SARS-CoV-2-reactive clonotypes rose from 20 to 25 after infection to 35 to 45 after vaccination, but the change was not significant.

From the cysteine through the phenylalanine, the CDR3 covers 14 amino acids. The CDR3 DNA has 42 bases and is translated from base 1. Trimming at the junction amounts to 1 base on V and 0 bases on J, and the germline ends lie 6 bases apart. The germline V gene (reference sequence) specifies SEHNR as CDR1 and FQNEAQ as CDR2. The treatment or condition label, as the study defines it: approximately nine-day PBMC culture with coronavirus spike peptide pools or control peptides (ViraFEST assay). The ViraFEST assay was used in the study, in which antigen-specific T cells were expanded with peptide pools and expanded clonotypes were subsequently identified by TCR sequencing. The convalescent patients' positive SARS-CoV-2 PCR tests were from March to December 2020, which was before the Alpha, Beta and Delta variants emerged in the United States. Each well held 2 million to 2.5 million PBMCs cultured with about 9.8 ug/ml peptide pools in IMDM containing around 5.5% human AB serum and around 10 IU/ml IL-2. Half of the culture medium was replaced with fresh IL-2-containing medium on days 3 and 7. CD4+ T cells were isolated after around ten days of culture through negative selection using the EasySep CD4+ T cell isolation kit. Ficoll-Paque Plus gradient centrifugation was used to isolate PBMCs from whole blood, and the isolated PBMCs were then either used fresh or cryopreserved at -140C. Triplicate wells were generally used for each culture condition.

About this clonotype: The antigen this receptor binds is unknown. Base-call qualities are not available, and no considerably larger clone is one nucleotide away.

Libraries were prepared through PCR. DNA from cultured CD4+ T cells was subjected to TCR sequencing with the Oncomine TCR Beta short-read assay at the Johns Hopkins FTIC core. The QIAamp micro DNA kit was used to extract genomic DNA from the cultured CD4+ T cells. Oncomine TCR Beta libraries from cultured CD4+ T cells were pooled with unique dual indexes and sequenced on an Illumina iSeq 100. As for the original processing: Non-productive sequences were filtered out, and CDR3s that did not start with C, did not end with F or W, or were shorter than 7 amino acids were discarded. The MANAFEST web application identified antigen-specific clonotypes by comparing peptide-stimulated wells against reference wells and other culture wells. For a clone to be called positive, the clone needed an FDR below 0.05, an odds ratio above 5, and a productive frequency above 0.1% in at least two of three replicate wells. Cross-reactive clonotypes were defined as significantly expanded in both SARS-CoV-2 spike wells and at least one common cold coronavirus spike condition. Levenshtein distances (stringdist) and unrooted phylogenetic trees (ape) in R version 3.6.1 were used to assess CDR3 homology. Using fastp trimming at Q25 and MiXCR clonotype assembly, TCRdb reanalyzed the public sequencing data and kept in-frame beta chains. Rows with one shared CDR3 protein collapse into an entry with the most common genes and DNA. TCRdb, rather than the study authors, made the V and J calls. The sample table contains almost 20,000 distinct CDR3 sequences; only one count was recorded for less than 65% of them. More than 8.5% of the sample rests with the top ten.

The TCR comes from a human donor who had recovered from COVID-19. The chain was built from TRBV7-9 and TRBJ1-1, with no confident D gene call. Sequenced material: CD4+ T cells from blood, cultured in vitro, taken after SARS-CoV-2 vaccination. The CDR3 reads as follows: CASSLDRMNTEAFF. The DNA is TGTGCCAGCAGCTTAGATAGGATGAACACTGAAGCTTTCTTT.